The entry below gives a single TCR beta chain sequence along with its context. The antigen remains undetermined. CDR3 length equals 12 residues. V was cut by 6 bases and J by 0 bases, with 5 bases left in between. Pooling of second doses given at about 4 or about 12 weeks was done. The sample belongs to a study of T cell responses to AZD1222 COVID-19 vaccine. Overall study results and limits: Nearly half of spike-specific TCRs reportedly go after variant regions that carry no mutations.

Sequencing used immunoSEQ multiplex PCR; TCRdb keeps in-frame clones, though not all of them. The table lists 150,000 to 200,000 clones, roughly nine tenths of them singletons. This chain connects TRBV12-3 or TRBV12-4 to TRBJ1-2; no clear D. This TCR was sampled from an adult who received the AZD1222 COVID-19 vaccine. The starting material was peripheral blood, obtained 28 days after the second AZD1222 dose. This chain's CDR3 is CASSTANYGYTF. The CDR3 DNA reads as TGTGCCAGCAGCACAGCTAACTATGGCTACACCTTC.